Listed here are 12 T cell receptor beta chains from one sample, sequenced in a study of cytomegalovirus exposure and HLA in healthy donors. Vbeta (60) and Jbeta (13) primers were used in the PCR. TCRdb's copy holds only in-frame clones and misses some; the assay was immunoSEQ multiplex PCR. Among approximately 210,000 clones, 85% to 90% were seen once, and the ten largest hold 1.3%. The sequenced sample consisted of PBMCs. These receptors were collected from a man aged 30-40 years in good health and CMV-seronegative.

This rearrangement joins TRBV9 to TRBJ2-3; no reliable D call. V lost 0 bases and J lost 0, with 8 bases in between. Germline CDR1 SGDLS, CDR2 YYNGEE. This CDR3 has 15 residues. CDR3 DNA sequence: TGTGCCAGCAGCGTAGCAGGCTTTAGCACAGATACGCAGTATTTT. This gives the protein CASSVAGFSTDTQYF.

The chain combines TRBV6-6 with TRBJ1-4; the match to TRBD1 covers 7 bases. The V segment lost 6 bases and the J segment 6 bases; nucleotides outside the gene matches: 10. The CDR3 contains 15 residues. Germline V gene lookup returns CDR1 MNHNY and CDR2 SVGAGI (reference sequence). This CDR3 is CASSPNRGLDEKLFF. DNA for the CDR3: TGTGCCAGCAGCCCGAACAGGGGCTTGGATGAAAAACTGTTTTTT.

The rearrangement links TRBV7-9 to TRBJ2-2; 7 positions match TRBD1. J was trimmed by 5 bases and V by 5 bases; bases with no gene match: 8. This CDR3 comprises 15 residues. Germline values: CDR1 SEHNR, CDR2 FQNEAQ (reference sequence). CDR3 in DNA: TGTGCCAGCAGCCGAATCGAACAGGGGACCGGGGAGCTGTTTTTT. Its protein is CASSRIEQGTGELFF.

The gene calls are TRBV2 and TRBJ1-6; the D gene is possibly TRBD1 (6 bases). There are 13 residues in the CDR3. Germline CDR1 reads SNHLY; CDR2 reads FYNNEI. Trimming removed 8 bases from V and 10 bases from J, with 15 bases in between. CDR3 region: CASQGQSGSPLHF. CDR3 coding DNA: TGTGCCAGCCAAGGACAGTCCGGGTCACCCCTCCACTTT.

In its sample, this clone was seen a few times. The chain uses TRBV19 and TRBJ1-2; 9 nucleotides line up with TRBD1. This CDR3 has 18 residues. Unmatched junction bases numbered 18, after V lost 6 bases and J lost 4 bases. The germline CDR1 and CDR2 sequences are LNHDA and SQIVND (reference sequence). CDR3 loop: CASSPQRGWTGAAYGYTF. As DNA, the CDR3 is TGTGCCAGTAGCCCTCAAAGGGGCTGGACAGGGGCTGCCTATGGCTACACCTTC.

The CDR3 protein is CASSQERGGSQYF. The CDR3 bases are TGCGCCAGCAGCCAAGAACGGGGAGGTTCGCAGTATTTT. The chain carries TRBV4-1 and TRBJ2-3; TRBD2 is a possible D gene (6 bases). Germline V gene sequence: CDR1 MGHRA, CDR2 YSYEKL. V lost 0 bases, J lost 10 bases, and 11 bases lay in between. This CDR3 is built from 13 residues.

The genes are TRBV19 and TRBJ2-1; TRBD2 agrees at 7 bases. Losses at the gene ends were 7 bases for V and 5 bases for J; bases not matched to a gene: 5. The CDR3 has 13 residues. The germline CDR1 and CDR2 sequences are LNHDA and SQIVND (reference sequence). For the CDR3, the DNA is TGTGCCAGTACCTGGGGGGGGAACAATGAGCAGTTCTTC. Encoded protein: CASTWGGNNEQFF.

The J gene is TRBJ2-3, the V gene TRBV6-1, with TRBD2 identical over 7 bases. Germline V lookup: CDR1 MNHNS, CDR2 SASEGT. With V trimmed by 1 base and J by 5 bases, 6 bases remained unmatched. There are 15 residues in the CDR3. CDR3: CASSEEREGRDTQYF. CDR3 nucleotides: TGTGCCAGCAGTGAAGAGCGGGAAGGCAGAGATACGCAGTATTTT.

For this clone: At one of its ends the junction is not consistent with the germline gene, which may arise from a read error. The chain has TRBV5-1 and TRBJ2-6; D possibly corresponds to TRBD1 (5 bases). Germline CDR1 SGHRS, CDR2 YFSETQ. This CDR3 contains 17 residues. The chain's CDR3 is CASSASIIDSGANGLTF. In nucleotides, the CDR3 is TGCGCCAGCTCTGCCTCCATTATTGACTCTGGGGCCAACGGCCTGACTTTC.

The chain employs TRBV2 and TRBJ1-1; 7 bases match TRBD1. Germline V gives CDR1 SNHLY, CDR2 FYNNEI. CDR3 size: 15 residues. The junction had 9 bases not matched to a gene; V was cut back by 5 bases and J by 3 bases. DNA for the CDR3: TGTGCCAGCAGTCTCCGGACAGGCGGGCACACTGAAGCTTTCTTT. This translates into CASSLRTGGHTEAFF. The full variable domain, its missing parts supplied by reference TRBV2 and TRBJ1-1, is EPEVTQTPSHQVTQMGQEVILRCVPISNHLYFYWYRQILGQKVEFLVSFYNNEISEKSEIFDDQFSVERPDGSNFTLKIRSTKLEDSAMYFCASSLRTGGHTEAFFGQGTRLTVV.

The CDR3 DNA follows: TGTGCCAGCAGCTTAGTTCCAGGGGGCTTAGGGGAGCTGTTTTTT. The encoded protein is CASSLVPGGLGELFF. V and J are TRBV7-6 and TRBJ2-2, with TRBD1 matching over 8 bases. Germline V lookup: CDR1 SGHVS, CDR2 FNYEAQ. This CDR3 has 15 amino acids. The ends lost 1 base at V and 8 bases at J; junction bases unmatched: 6.

Note on this clone: The junction shows a germline mismatch at one end, possibly a read error. The same CDR3 is also encoded by other DNA sequences in this sample. The chain carries TRBV27 and TRBJ1-5; 8 bases align to TRBD1. Germline V gene data show CDR1 as MNHEY and CDR2 as SMNVEV (reference sequence). The CDR3 is 15 residues long. The CDR3 DNA reads TGCGCCAGCAGACCTGGACAGGGCGGCAATCAGCCCCAGCATTTT. Protein product: CASRPGQGGNQPQHF.